This T cell receptor (beta chain) came from a study of T-cell reconstitution after alpha-beta-depleted transplantation in children. Unique molecular identifiers were incorporated during preparation of the TCRbeta library. Each CDR3 protein is one row after TCRdb ran MiXCR on the PCR reads. The sample records roughly 350,000 distinct CDR3 sequences, 10% to 13% being singletons. This clonotype has at least ten counts. Sequencing was performed on PBMCs from the stem cell graft donor, taken from the stem cell graft. The source of this sequence is a human donor who donated a stem cell graft to a child with acute lymphoblastic leukemia.

The CDR3 loop reads CASSQTGGRTVTYEQYF. In DNA, the CDR3 is TGTGCCAGCAGCCAAACGGGAGGACGTACTGTTACCTACGAGCAGTACTTC. The chain uses TRBV3-1 and TRBJ2-7; 7 bases fit TRBD2. V trimming: 2 bases; J trimming: 2 bases; junction bases outside the gene matches: 12. The germline gives CDR1 LGHDT, CDR2 YNNKEL (reference sequence). CDR3 length equals 17 residues.